Presented here are 7 T cell receptor beta chains from one specimen sequenced in a study of OX40 agonist ivuxolimab in advanced cancers. Profiling relied on immunoSEQ multiplex PCR, and the TCRdb table lists in-frame clones only, not all of them. Of about 150,000 clones listed, roughly 92% were seen once; the top ten hold 0.31%. The source was CD4+ or CD8+ T cells sorted from blood, collected in a trial of the OX40 agonist ivuxolimab. All receptors derive from an adult with an advanced solid tumor such as melanoma, head and neck, liver or kidney cancer.

The V and J genes are TRBV6-5 and TRBJ1-2, with TRBD1 identical over 9 bases. This CDR3 is 15 amino acids long. Germline trimming cut 2 bases from V and 5 bases from J; bases unmatched to any gene: 6. Germline lookup yields CDR1 MNHEY and CDR2 SVGAGI. The CDR3 nucleotides are TGTGCCAGCAGTTACGGGACAGGGATATCGTATGGCTACACCTTC. This gives the protein CASSYGTGISYGYTF.

This chain links TRBV18 with TRBJ1-1; the D is unclear. V dropped 6 bases and J dropped 3 bases, with 11 bases sitting between them. Germline CDR1 and CDR2: KGHSH and LQKENI. This CDR3 has 13 residues. CDR3 DNA sequence: TGTGCCAGCTCGCCCCGGTCGGACACTGAAGCTTTCTTT. Protein: CASSPRSDTEAFF.

The chain joins TRBV5-4 to TRBJ1-4; D not certain. From germline, CDR1 is SGHNT and CDR2 YYREEE (reference sequence). V lost 2 bases and J lost 5, with 7 bases in between. The CDR3 is made up of 13 amino acids. In nucleotides, the CDR3 is TGTGCCAGCAGCTTAGATCCCAATGAAAAACTGTTTTTT. Encoded protein: CASSLDPNEKLFF.

The chain carries TRBV18 and TRBJ2-7, with 11 bases aligning to TRBD2. The V gene end was trimmed by 3 bases and the J gene end by 2 bases; junction bases not matched to a gene: 3. Germline V gene lookup returns CDR1 KGHSH and CDR2 LQKENI. This CDR3 has 15 amino acids. CDR3 protein: CASSPGLAEAYEQYF. For the CDR3, the DNA is TGTGCCAGCTCACCGGGACTAGCGGAGGCCTACGAGCAGTACTTC. Together with reference TRBV18 and TRBJ2-7, the CDR3 gives the full variable domain: NAGVMQNPRHLVRRRGQEARLRCSPMKGHSHVYWYRQLPEEGLKFMVYLQKENIIDESGMPKERFSAEFPKEGPSILRIQQVVRGDSAAYFCASSPGLAEAYEQYFGPGTRLTVT.

This sequence joins TRBV27 and TRBJ1-5, with 7 bases matching TRBD1. J lost 3 bases, V lost 7 bases, and 9 bases had no gene match. CDR1 is MNHEY, CDR2 SMNVEV, per germline (reference sequence). The CDR3 spans 15 residues. In DNA, the CDR3 is TGTGCCAGCAAAAACCGACAGGGCGTCAATCAGCCCCAGCATTTT. As protein: CASKNRQGVNQPQHF.

This rearrangement joins TRBV7-9 to TRBJ1-1, with 7 bases aligning to TRBD1. The CDR3 length is 16 residues. Germline CDR1 reads SEHNR; CDR2 reads FQNEAQ (reference sequence). J lost 3 bases, V lost 5 bases, and 12 bases had no gene match. The CDR3 loop reads CASSPRGVRGHTEAFF. DNA for the CDR3: TGTGCCAGCAGCCCCAGGGGGGTACGGGGGCACACTGAAGCTTTCTTT.

This chain links TRBV7-3 with TRBJ2-2; D remains unclear. CDR1 is SGHTA, CDR2 FQGTGA, per germline. This CDR3 spans 15 amino acids. Trimming took off 1 base at V and 5 bases at J, with 11 bases between the two ends. CDR3 residues: CASSLNPWSTGELFF. CDR3 DNA: TGTGCCAGCAGCTTAAATCCGTGGTCTACCGGGGAGCTGTTTTTT.